The 2 T cell receptor beta chains in this list originate from one sample, sequenced in a study of OX40 agonist ivuxolimab in advanced cancers. Repertoires were generated with immunoSEQ multiplex PCR, while TCRdb's copy carries only in-frame clones and drops some. This table holds about 94,000 clones, around 90% found once. Sample: CD4+ or CD8+ T cells sorted from blood, taken in a trial of the OX40 agonist ivuxolimab. All receptors come from an adult with an advanced solid tumor such as melanoma, head and neck, liver or kidney cancer.

The rearrangement links TRBV7-9 to TRBJ1-6; the match to TRBD1 covers 9 bases. V was clipped by 5 bases and J by 7 bases; unmatched bases: 9. Germline CDR1 and CDR2: SEHNR and FQNEAQ (reference sequence). This CDR3 comprises 16 residues. CDR3 DNA sequence: TGTGCCAGCAGCCCCGGACAGGGGAACTCCAATTCACCCCTCCACTTT. This gives the protein CASSPGQGNSNSPLHF.

The chain couples TRBV5-1 to TRBJ2-7; 9 positions agree with TRBD1. CDR3 length equals 14 residues. The V and J ends lost 1 base and 3 bases, in that order; junction bases with no gene match: 2. CDR1 and CDR2 from the germline V gene are SGHRS and YFSETQ. The CDR3 protein is CASSLMGQGYEQYF. Here the CDR3 DNA reads TGCGCCAGCAGCTTGATGGGACAGGGCTACGAGCAGTACTTC.